What follows is one T cell receptor beta chain and its context. Its antigen is not identified. The sample comes from a study of human T cells and chemical hapten exposure. Study findings and constraints: After DPC sensitization, TCRs above 1 in 1000 frequency showed no change.

Described time point: pre-sensitization, week 0. Specified treatment: therapeutic diphenylcyclopropenone sensitization with weekly scalp DPC. Samples of blood were obtained prior to the application of each patch test. Germline V gene lookup returns CDR1 MNHEY and CDR2 SMNVEV (reference sequence). The CDR3 is made up of 15 amino acids. With 6 bases clipped from V and 4 bases from J, the junction kept 10 bases outside the gene matches. During construction of the library, unique molecular identifiers were attached to individual cDNA molecules for quantitative, reproducible TCR counting. Study processing details: Sample TCR totals centred on a median of around 93,000, ranging roughly 20,000 to 690,600. Each CDR3 protein is one row after TCRdb ran MiXCR on the RACE reads. The V and J calls follow TCRdb's processing rather than the paper's. This sample has about 260,000 distinct CDR3 sequences, with 7.5% to 9% found just once.

The sample was whole blood, taken in connection with sensitization to the hapten diphenylcyclopropenone (DPC). The chain recombines TRBV27 with TRBJ2-3, with TRBD1 matching over 7 bases. The TCR was taken from a woman between 35 and 50 years old with alopecia areata. Some clones in this sample may be carry-over from other donors' samples. CDR3 sequence (DNA): TGTGCCAGCAGCTCGACAGGGAGTTTAGCAGATACGCAGTATTTT. This translates into CASSSTGSLADTQYF.